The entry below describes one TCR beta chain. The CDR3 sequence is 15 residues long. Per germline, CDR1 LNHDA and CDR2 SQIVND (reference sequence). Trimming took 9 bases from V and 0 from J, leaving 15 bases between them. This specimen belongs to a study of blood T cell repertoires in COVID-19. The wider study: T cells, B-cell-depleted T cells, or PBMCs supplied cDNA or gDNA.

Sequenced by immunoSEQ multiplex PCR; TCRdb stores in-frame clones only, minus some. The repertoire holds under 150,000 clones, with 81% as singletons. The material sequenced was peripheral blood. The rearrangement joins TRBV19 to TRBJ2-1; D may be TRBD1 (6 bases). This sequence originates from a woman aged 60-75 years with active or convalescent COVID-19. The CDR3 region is CASRPQGNSYNEQFF. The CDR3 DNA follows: TGTGCCAGCAGGCCCCAGGGGAACTCCTACAATGAGCAGTTCTTC.